The 29 T cell receptor beta chains presented below share a single source sample, sequenced in a study of blood T cell repertoires in COVID-19. Using immunoSEQ multiplex PCR, the repertoire was profiled, and TCRdb retains in-frame clones only, with some absent. The sample includes tens of thousands of clones, approximately 85% seen only once; the top ten take around 19%. The sample was peripheral blood. These TCRs come from a human donor in a cohort sampled during active COVID-19.

V is TRBV5-6 and J is TRBJ1-1; 7 bases match TRBD1. This CDR3 comprises 14 residues. Germline-derived CDR1 and CDR2 are SGHDT and YYEEEE. Trimming at V came to 6 bases and at J to 2 bases, leaving 7 bases not matched to a gene. The CDR3 nucleotides read TGTGCCAGCACCGTGACAGGGACTAACACTGAAGCTTTCTTT. Translated, it gives CASTVTGTNTEAFF.

The V and J genes are TRBV18 and TRBJ2-2; no definite D call. V was pared by 3 bases and J by 6 bases, with 14 bases between. This CDR3 spans 15 amino acids. CDR1 is KGHSH, CDR2 LQKENI, per germline. The CDR3 protein is CASSPPGLIPGELFF. As DNA, the CDR3 is TGTGCCAGCTCACCCCCGGGTCTTATCCCCGGGGAGCTGTTTTTT. The whole variable domain, remainder taken from reference TRBV18 and TRBJ2-2, is NAGVMQNPRHLVRRRGQEARLRCSPMKGHSHVYWYRQLPEEGLKFMVYLQKENIIDESGMPKERFSAEFPKEGPSILRIQQVVRGDSAAYFCASSPPGLIPGELFFGEGSRLTVL.

CDR3 DNA sequence: TGTGCCAGCAGTTTAAAAATGGGGGCGCGGGGGAACTATGGCTACACCTTC. Translation: CASSLKMGARGNYGYTF. The chain combines TRBV27 with TRBJ1-2; TRBD1 is a possible D gene (6 bases). The CDR3 extends over 17 amino acids. CDR1 and CDR2 from the germline V gene are MNHEY and SMNVEV (reference sequence). With 2 bases removed from V and 2 bases from J, the gap between germline ends came to 18 bases.

Details on this clone: The junction shows a germline mismatch at one end, possibly a read error. The chain employs TRBV6-2 or TRBV6-3 and TRBJ2-7; tentative D call: TRBD1 (6 bases). Germline V lookup: CDR1 MNHEY, CDR2 SVGEGT. This CDR3 contains 11 residues. Here the CDR3 reads CASSYPDRAFF. The CDR3 bases are TGTGCCAGCAGTTACCCGGACAGAGCTTTCTTC.

This chain joins TRBV30 and TRBJ2-3; tentative D call: TRBD2 (6 bases). V was pared by 5 bases and J by 0 bases, with 6 bases between. Germline CDR1 reads GTSNPN; CDR2 reads SVGIG (reference sequence). This CDR3 is 12 amino acids long. The CDR3 is CAWGTSTDTQYF. The CDR3 DNA is TGTGCCTGGGGGACTAGCACAGATACGCAGTATTTT. Full variable domain (outside the CDR3, taken from reference TRBV30 and TRBJ2-3): SQTIHQWPATLVQPVGSPLSLECTVEGTSNPNLYWYRQAAGRGLQLLFYSVGIGQISSEVPQNLSASRPQDRQFILSSKKLLLSDSGFYLCAWGTSTDTQYFGPGTRLTVL.

The V gene is TRBV18, the J gene TRBJ1-5; D not certain. Trimming removed 4 bases at V and 6 bases at J, with 7 bases between. The CDR3 is made up of 12 amino acids. Germline CDR1 reads KGHSH; CDR2 reads LQKENI. CDR3 amino acids: CASSLGSQPQHF. CDR3 nucleotides: TGTGCCAGCTCACTCGGTAGTCAGCCCCAGCATTTT.

The chain is built from TRBV3-1 (or the pseudogene TRBV3-2) and TRBJ1-2; TRBD1 agrees at 7 bases. V dropped 3 bases and J dropped 7; count of bases not matched to a gene: 11. There are 15 residues in the CDR3. Germline CDR1 and CDR2: LGHDT and YNNKEL (reference sequence). The CDR3 DNA reads as TGTGCCAGCAGCCAGGGGACAGCCCTGGGGCCTGGCTACACCTTC. It is translated as CASSQGTALGPGYTF.

This clone was found once. The chain has TRBV7-2 and TRBJ1-3; D is undetermined. Germline loops: CDR1 SGHTA, CDR2 FQGNSA. Trimming took 5 bases from V and 4 from J, leaving 12 bases between them. The CDR3 is made up of 14 amino acids. CDR3 loop: CASSQTGWGNTIYF. The CDR3, as DNA: TGTGCCAGCAGCCAGACGGGATGGGGAAACACCATATATTTT.

The chain uses TRBV6-2 or TRBV6-3 and TRBJ2-5; 9 nucleotides line up with TRBD1. The V and J ends lost 5 bases and 4 bases, in that order; junction bases with no gene match: 5. There are 14 residues in the CDR3. The germline CDR1 and CDR2 sequences are MNHEY and SVGEGT. CDR3: CASSPGQGTETQYF. The CDR3 coding sequence is TGTGCCAGCAGTCCAGGACAGGGGACAGAGACCCAGTACTTC.

This chain links TRBV6-5 with TRBJ1-1, with unresolved D. Trimming left V 2 bases short and J 8 bases short, with 9 bases between. This CDR3 has 12 amino acids. In germline, CDR1 is MNHEY, CDR2 SVGAGI. The CDR3 sequence: CASSYGEREAFF. The CDR3 DNA sequence: TGTGCCAGCAGTTACGGAGAGAGGGAAGCTTTCTTT.

Here the CDR3 DNA reads TGTGCCAGCAGTATACAGGGGACAGATACGCAGTATTTT. Residues: CASSIQGTDTQYF. The chain links TRBV6-5 to TRBJ2-3, with 7 bases that match TRBD1. The J segment lost 3 bases and the V segment lost 5 bases, leaving 2 bases of the junction unmatched. Germline values: CDR1 MNHEY, CDR2 SVGAGI. The CDR3 has 13 residues.

V gene TRBV5-5 combines with J gene TRBJ2-7; maybe TRBD2 (5 bases). The germline V gene encodes CDR1 SGHKS and CDR2 YYEKEE (reference sequence). The CDR3 is 14 amino acids. The V end was cut by 0 bases, the J end by 2 bases, with 9 bases between. Here the CDR3 reads CASSLEDWAYEQYF. DNA for the CDR3: TGTGCCAGCAGCTTGGAGGACTGGGCCTACGAGCAGTACTTC. The whole variable domain, remainder taken from reference TRBV5-5 and TRBJ2-7, is DAGVTQSPTHLIKTRGQQVTLRCSPISGHKSVSWYQQVLGQGPQFIFQYYEKEERGRGNFPDRFSARQFPNYSSELNVNALLLGDSALYLCASSLEDWAYEQYFGPGTRLTVT.

The genes are TRBV7-3 and TRBJ2-1; D is perhaps TRBD2 (6 bases). The germline CDR1 and CDR2 sequences are SGHTA and FQGTGA. V was pared by 5 bases and J by 9 bases, with 14 bases between. This CDR3 contains 13 residues. CDR3 sequence reads: CASSHGTSGEQFF. CDR3 nucleotides: TGTGCCAGCAGCCACGGGACTTCGGGTGAGCAGTTCTTC.

V and J are TRBV9 and TRBJ1-3, with 7 bases lining up with TRBD1. Germline CDR1 and CDR2: SGDLS and YYNGEE. CDR3 length equals 13 residues. With V trimmed by 3 bases and J by 8 bases, 5 bases remained unmatched. The CDR3 reads CASSENRGDTIYF. DNA for the CDR3: TGTGCCAGCAGCGAGAACAGGGGCGACACCATATATTTT.

The rearrangement links TRBV15 to TRBJ2-5, with a possible D match to TRBD2 (6 bases). V was pared by 0 bases and J by 2 bases, with 10 bases between. CDR1 LNHNV and CDR2 YYDKDF come from the germline V gene (reference sequence). The length of the CDR3 is 15 residues. In nucleotides, the CDR3 is TGTGCCACCAGCAGAGATCGGGGGATACAAGAGACCCAGTACTTC. Its translation is CATSRDRGIQETQYF.

The V call is TRBV11-2, the J call TRBJ2-5; 12 bases agree with TRBD1. After removal of 4 bases from V and 5 bases from J, the junction contained 14 bases not matched to a gene. From germline, CDR1 is SGHAT and CDR2 FQNNGV. The CDR3 loop spans 18 amino acids. The CDR3: CASSYQGDRGPRMETQYF. CDR3 bases: TGTGCCAGCAGCTACCAGGGGGACAGGGGGCCCCGAATGGAGACCCAGTACTTC.

This chain joins TRBV6-5 and TRBJ1-2; TRBD1 matches 9 bases. Per the germline V gene, CDR1 is MNHEY and CDR2 is SVGAGI. The CDR3 covers 13 residues. V trimming: 6 bases; J trimming: 7 bases; junction bases outside the gene matches: 6. The CDR3 sequence is CASRRTGDGGYTF. CDR3 nucleotide sequence: TGTGCCAGCAGACGGACAGGGGACGGTGGCTACACCTTC.

The V call is TRBV4-2, the J call TRBJ2-4; maybe TRBD2 (6 bases). The CDR3 is 14 amino acids. Trimming took 3 bases from V and 9 from J, leaving 15 bases between them. Germline CDR1 reads LGHNA; CDR2 reads YNFKEQ. CDR3 nucleotide sequence: TGTGCCAGCAGCCATCCCGATGGGGGAGGCATTCAGTACTTC. Protein: CASSHPDGGGIQYF.

This chain connects TRBV12-3 or TRBV12-4 to TRBJ1-2; D is unclear. There are 13 residues in the CDR3. V was cut by 7 bases and J by 6 bases, with 15 bases left in between. The CDR3 sequence: CASTPPGGDGYTF. The CDR3 nucleotides read TGTGCCAGCACCCCCCCTGGCGGTGATGGCTACACCTTC.

This chain connects TRBV3-1 (or the pseudogene TRBV3-2) to TRBJ2-7; D is perhaps TRBD1 (5 bases). The CDR3 covers 13 residues. Deletions cut 4 bases from V and 3 bases from J, with 10 bases between. The germline V gene has CDR1 LGHDT and CDR2 YNNKEL (reference sequence). CDR3 residues: CASSPGSVYEQYF. The CDR3 bases are TGTGCCAGCAGCCCAGGGTCCGTCTACGAGCAGTACTTC.

The chain joins TRBV21-1 to TRBJ1-3; the D call TRBD1 from the table was never checked on the DNA. TRBV21-1 is a pseudogene locus. This CDR3 has 18 residues. The CDR3 region is CASSETGTPQPPGNTIYF. CDR3 nucleotides: TGTGCCAGCAGCGAGACAGGGACTCCCCAACCTCCTGGAAACACCATATATTTT.

This clone came up a few times. The chain has TRBV7-2 and TRBJ2-7; no reliable D call. Germline V gene lookup returns CDR1 SGHTA and CDR2 FQGNSA. Trimming stripped 3 bases from V and 0 bases from J, with 12 bases between. The CDR3 totals 15 residues. The CDR3 nucleotides read TGTGCCAGCAGCTTGGAGCAGACGAGCTCCTACGAGCAGTACTTC. Translating gives CASSLEQTSSYEQYF.

This chain links TRBV15 with TRBJ1-2, with D perhaps TRBD1 (5 bases). The length of the CDR3 is 14 residues. Deletions cut 3 bases from V and 8 bases from J, with 16 bases between. Germline loops: CDR1 LNHNV, CDR2 YYDKDF (reference sequence). The CDR3 spells CATSSRAGYGGYTF. The CDR3 region has the DNA TGTGCCACCAGCAGCAGAGCAGGGTACGGAGGCTACACCTTC.

The chain recombines TRBV4-2 with TRBJ1-5, with TRBD1 identical over 11 bases. This CDR3 is 18 amino acids long. Germline CDR1 and CDR2: LGHNA and YNFKEQ. V was clipped by 5 bases and J by 3 bases; unmatched bases: 12. CDR3 sequence reads: CASSVTGGQGAFNQPQHF. In nucleotides, the CDR3 is TGTGCCAGCAGCGTAACCGGCGGACAGGGGGCTTTCAATCAGCCCCAGCATTTT.

J is TRBJ1-5 and V is TRBV27; tentatively, D is TRBD1 (5 bases). The V and J ends lost 6 bases and 2 bases respectively, with 17 bases between them. CDR1 is MNHEY and CDR2 is SMNVEV in the germline V gene (reference sequence). The CDR3 contains 16 residues. The CDR3 sequence is CASSRRGGGGNQPQHF. The CDR3, as DNA: TGTGCCAGCAGCCGGCGTGGGGGAGGGGGCAATCAGCCCCAGCATTTT.

This chain links TRBV3-1 (or the pseudogene TRBV3-2) with TRBJ2-5; D is undetermined. The CDR3 covers 13 residues. Germline CDR1 is LGHDT and CDR2 is YNNKEL (reference sequence). V gave up 1 base and J gave up 5 bases, with 8 bases separating them. CDR3 bases: TGTGCCAGCAGCCAAGCGTCGGTGGAGACCCAGTACTTC. It encodes CASSQASVETQYF.

The chain is built from TRBV24-1 and TRBJ2-7; D is possibly TRBD2 (5 bases). Germline V gene sequence: CDR1 KGHDR, CDR2 SFDVKD. This CDR3 is built from 15 residues. V was trimmed by 4 bases and J by 6 bases, leaving 18 bases between them. The CDR3 bases are TGTGCCACCAGTGACCGCGGAAGGGCCGGGGTCGAGCAGTACTTC. Amino acid sequence: CATSDRGRAGVEQYF.

The genes are TRBV6-2 or TRBV6-3 and TRBJ1-2; TRBD1 is a possible D gene (5 bases). CDR1 and CDR2 (germline): MNHEY, SVGEGT. Between the trimmed V and J ends, which lost 5 bases and 3 bases, there was a span of 16 bases. There are 15 residues in the CDR3. CDR3 sequence: CASSPGGQTYYGYTF. CDR3 nucleotides: TGTGCCAGCAGTCCCGGCGGACAAACCTACTATGGCTACACCTTC.

This clone showed up just a few times. The CDR3 loop reads CASSESRHFSNQPQHF. CDR3 coding DNA: TGTGCCAGCAGTGAAAGTCGACACTTTAGCAATCAGCCCCAGCATTTT. The chain carries TRBV6-1 and TRBJ1-5, with D uncertain. The CDR3 has 16 amino acids. Germline V gene sequence: CDR1 MNHNS, CDR2 SASEGT. Trimming cost V 2 bases and J 0 bases, with 11 bases left between them.